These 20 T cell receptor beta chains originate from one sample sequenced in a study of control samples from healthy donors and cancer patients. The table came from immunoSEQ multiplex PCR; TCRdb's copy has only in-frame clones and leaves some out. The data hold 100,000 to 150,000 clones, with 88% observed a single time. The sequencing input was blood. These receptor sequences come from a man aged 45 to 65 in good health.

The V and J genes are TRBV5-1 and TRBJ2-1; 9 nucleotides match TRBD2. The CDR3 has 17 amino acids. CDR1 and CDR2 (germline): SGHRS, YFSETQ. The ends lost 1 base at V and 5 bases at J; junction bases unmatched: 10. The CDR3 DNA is TGCGCCAGCAGCTTGCGTGTCACAACTAGCGGGCACAATGAGCAGTTCTTC. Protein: CASSLRVTTSGHNEQFF. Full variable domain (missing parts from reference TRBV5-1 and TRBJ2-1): KAGVTQTPRYLIKTRGQQVTLSCSPISGHRSVSWYQQTPGQGLQFLFEYFSETQRNKGNFPGRFSGRQFSNSRSEMNVSTLELGDSALYLCASSLRVTTSGHNEQFFGPGTRLTVL.

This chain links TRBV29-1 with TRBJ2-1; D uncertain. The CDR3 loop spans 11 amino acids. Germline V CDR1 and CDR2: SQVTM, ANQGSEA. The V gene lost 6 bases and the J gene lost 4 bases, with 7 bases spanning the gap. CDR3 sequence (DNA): TGCAGCGTGGTTCTGTACAATGAGCAGTTCTTC. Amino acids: CSVVLYNEQFF.

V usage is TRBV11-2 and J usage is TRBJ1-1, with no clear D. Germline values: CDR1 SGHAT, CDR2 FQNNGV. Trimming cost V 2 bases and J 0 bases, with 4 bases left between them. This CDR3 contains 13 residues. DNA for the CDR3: TGTGCCAGCAGCTTAAGGGTGAACACTGAAGCTTTCTTT. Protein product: CASSLRVNTEAFF.

Here the CDR3 reads CATSDPGWAGELFF. CDR3 in DNA: TGTGCCACCAGTGACCCCGGATGGGCCGGGGAGCTGTTTTTT. The rearrangement links TRBV24-1 to TRBJ2-2; the D is unclear. CDR3 length: 14 amino acids. Germline-derived CDR1 and CDR2 are KGHDR and SFDVKD. V lost 4 bases and J 6 bases, leaving 11 bases between the germline ends.

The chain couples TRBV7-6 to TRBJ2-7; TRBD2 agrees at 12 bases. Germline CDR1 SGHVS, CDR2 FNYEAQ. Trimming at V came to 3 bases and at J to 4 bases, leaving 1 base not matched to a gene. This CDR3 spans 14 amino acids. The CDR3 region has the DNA TGTGCCAGCAGCTTCACTAGCGGGGGGTACGAGCAGTACTTC. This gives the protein CASSFTSGGYEQYF.

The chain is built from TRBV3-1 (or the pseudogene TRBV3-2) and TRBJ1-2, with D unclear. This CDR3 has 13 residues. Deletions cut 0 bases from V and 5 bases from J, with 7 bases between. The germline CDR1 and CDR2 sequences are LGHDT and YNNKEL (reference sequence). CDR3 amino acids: CASSQDRRYGYTF. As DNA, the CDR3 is TGTGCCAGCAGCCAAGACAGGCGTTATGGCTACACCTTC.

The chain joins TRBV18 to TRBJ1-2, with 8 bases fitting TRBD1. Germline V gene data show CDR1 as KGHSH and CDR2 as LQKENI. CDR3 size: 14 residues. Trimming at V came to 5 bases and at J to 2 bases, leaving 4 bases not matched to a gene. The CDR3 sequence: CASSSNRGNYGYTF. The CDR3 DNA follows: TGTGCCAGCTCATCGAACAGGGGGAACTATGGCTACACCTTC.

CDR3 DNA: TGTGCCAGCAGTTTCAGCGGGATCGGGGCCAACGTCCTGACTTTC. Its protein product is CASSFSGIGANVLTF. The chain uses TRBV28 and TRBJ2-6, with 7 nucleotides matching TRBD2. This CDR3 has 15 residues. V lost 3 bases to trimming and J lost 4 bases; unmatched junction nucleotides: 3. Looked up from germline, CDR1 is MDHEN and CDR2 is SYDVKM.

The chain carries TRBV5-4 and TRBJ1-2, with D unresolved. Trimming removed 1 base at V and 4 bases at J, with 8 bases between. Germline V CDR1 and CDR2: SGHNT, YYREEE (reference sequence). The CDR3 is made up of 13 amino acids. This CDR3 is CASSLHGIYGYTF. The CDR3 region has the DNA TGTGCCAGCAGCTTGCACGGAATCTATGGCTACACCTTC.

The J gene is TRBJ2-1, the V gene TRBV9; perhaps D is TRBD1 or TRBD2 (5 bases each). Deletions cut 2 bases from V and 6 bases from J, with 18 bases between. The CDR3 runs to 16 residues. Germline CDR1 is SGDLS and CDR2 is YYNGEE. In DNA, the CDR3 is TGTGCCAGCAGCGTCCATCTCTCGGCCGGGGCCAATGAGCAGTTCTTC. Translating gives CASSVHLSAGANEQFF.

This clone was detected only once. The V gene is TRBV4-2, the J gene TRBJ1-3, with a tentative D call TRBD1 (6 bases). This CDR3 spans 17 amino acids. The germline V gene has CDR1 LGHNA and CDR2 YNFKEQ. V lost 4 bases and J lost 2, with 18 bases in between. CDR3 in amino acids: CASSPAIDRQTGNTIYF. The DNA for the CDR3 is TGTGCCAGCAGCCCAGCTATCGACAGGCAGACTGGAAACACCATATATTTT.

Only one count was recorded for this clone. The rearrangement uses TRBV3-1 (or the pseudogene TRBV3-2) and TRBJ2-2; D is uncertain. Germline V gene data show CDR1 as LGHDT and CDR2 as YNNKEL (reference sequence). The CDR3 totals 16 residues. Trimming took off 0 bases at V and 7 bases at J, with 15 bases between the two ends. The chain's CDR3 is CASSQDRSTWGGELFF. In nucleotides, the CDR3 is TGTGCCAGCAGCCAAGATCGGAGTACGTGGGGCGGGGAGCTGTTTTTT.

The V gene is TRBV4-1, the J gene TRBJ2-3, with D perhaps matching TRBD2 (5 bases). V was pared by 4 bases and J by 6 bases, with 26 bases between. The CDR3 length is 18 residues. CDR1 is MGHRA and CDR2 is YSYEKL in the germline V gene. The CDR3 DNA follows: TGCGCCAGCAGCCCCACAGAGGGTGCAGGCGGACGCGCGGATACGCAGTATTTT. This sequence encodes CASSPTEGAGGRADTQYF.

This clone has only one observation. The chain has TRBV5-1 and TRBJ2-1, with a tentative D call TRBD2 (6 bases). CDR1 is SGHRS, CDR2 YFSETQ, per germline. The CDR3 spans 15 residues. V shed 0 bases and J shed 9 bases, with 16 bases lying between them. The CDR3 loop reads CASSLGLGGTGEQFF. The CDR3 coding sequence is TGCGCCAGCAGCTTGGGTCTGGGGGGAACGGGTGAGCAGTTCTTC.

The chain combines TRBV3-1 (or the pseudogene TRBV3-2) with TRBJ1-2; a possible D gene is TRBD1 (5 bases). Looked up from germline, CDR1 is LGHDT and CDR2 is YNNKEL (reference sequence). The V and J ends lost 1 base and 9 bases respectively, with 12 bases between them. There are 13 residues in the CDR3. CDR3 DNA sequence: TGTGCCAGCAGCCAAGGGGAGTACAGGAGCTACACCTTC. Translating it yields CASSQGEYRSYTF.

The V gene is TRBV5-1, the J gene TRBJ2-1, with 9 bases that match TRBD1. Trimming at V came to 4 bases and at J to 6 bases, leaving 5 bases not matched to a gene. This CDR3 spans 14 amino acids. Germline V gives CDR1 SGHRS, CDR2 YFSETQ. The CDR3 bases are TGCGCCAGCAGCGCAAGACAGGGGGGCAATGAGCAGTTCTTC. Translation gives CASSARQGGNEQFF.

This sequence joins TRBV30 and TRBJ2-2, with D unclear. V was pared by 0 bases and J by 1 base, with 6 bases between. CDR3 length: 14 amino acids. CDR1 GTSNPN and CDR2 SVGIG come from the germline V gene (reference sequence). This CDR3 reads CAWSVARNTGELFF. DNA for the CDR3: TGTGCCTGGAGTGTAGCCAGGAACACCGGGGAGCTGTTTTTT.

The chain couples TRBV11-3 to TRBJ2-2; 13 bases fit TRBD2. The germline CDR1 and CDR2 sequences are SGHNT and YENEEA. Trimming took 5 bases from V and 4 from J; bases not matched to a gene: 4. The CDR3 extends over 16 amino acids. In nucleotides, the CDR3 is TGTGCCAGCAGCCCGGGGACTAGCGGGGCCACCGGGGAGCTGTTTTTT. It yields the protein CASSPGTSGATGELFF.

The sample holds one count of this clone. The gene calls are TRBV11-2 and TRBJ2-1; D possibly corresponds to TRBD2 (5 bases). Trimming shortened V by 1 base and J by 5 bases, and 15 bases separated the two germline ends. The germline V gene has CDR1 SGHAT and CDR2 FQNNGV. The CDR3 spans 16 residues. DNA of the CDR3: TGTGCCAGCAGCTTAGGGTTCGGTGGAGGAAACAATGAGCAGTTCTTC. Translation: CASSLGFGGGNNEQFF.

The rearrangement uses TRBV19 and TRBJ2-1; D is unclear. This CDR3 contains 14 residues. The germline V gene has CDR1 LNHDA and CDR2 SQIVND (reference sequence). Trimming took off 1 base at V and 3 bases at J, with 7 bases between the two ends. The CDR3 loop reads CASSIGNNYNEQFF. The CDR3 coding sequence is TGTGCCAGTAGTATAGGCAACAACTACAATGAGCAGTTCTTC.